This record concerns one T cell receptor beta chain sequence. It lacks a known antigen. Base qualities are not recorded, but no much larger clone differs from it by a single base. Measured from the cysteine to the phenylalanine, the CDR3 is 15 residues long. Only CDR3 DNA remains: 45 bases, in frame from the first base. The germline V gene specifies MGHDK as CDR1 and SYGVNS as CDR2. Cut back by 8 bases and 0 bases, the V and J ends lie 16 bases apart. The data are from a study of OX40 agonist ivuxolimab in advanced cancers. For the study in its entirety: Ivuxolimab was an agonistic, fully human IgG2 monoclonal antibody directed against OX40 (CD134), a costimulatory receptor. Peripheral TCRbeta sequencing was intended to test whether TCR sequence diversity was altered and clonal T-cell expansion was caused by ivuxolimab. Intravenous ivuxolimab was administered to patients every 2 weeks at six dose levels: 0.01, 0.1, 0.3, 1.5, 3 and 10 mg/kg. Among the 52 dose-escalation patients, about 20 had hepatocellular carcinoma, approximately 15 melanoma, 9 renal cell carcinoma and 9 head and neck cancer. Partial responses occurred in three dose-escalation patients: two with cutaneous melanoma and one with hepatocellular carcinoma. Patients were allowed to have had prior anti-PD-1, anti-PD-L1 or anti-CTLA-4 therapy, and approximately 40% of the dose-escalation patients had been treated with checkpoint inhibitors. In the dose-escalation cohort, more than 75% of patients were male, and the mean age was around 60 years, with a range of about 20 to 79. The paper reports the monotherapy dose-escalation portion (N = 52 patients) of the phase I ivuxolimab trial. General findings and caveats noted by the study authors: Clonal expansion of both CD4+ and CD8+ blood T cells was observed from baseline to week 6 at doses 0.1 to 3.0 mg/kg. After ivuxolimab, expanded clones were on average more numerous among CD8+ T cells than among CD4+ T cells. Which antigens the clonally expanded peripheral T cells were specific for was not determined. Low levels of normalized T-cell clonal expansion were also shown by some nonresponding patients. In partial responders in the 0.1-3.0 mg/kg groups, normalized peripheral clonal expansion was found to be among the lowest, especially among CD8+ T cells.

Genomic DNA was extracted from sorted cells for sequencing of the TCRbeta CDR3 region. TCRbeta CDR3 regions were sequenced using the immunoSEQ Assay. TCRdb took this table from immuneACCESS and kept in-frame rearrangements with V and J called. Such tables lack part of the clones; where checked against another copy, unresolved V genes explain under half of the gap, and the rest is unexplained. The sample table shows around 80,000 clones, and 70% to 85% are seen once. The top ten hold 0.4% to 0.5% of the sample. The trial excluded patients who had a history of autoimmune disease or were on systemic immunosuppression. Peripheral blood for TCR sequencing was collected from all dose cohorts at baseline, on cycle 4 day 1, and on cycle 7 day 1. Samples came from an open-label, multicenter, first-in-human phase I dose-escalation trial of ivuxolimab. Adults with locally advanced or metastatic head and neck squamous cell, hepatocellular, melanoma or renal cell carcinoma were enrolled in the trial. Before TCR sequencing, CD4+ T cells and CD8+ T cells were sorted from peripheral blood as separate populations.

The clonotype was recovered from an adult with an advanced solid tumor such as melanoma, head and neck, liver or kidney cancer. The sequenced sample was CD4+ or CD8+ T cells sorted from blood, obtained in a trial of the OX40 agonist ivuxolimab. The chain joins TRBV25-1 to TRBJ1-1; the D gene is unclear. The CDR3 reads CASGKGSNMNTEAFF. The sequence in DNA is TGTGCCAGCGGCAAGGGCAGCAACATGAACACTGAAGCTTTCTTT.